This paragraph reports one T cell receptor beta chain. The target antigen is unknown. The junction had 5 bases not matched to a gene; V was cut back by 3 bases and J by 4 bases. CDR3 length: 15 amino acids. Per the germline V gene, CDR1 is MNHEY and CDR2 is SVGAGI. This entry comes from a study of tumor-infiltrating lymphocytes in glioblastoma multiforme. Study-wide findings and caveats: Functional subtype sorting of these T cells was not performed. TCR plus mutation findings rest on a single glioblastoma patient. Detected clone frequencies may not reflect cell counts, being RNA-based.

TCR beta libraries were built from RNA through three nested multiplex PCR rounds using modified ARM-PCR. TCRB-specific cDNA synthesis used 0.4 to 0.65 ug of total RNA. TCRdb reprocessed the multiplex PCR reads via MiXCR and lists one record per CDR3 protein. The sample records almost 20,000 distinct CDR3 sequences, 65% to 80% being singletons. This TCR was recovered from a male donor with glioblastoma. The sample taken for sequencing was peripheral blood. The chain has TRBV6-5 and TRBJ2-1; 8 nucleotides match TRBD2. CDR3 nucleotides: TGTGCCAGCAGTTATGTAAGCGGGGGATACAATGAGCAGTTCTTC. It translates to CASSYVSGGYNEQFF.